This T cell receptor (beta chain) was documented in a study of blood T cell repertoires in COVID-19. Across the whole study: Acute and convalescent COVID-19 specimens originated in the United States, Italy and Spain. Sources were T cells, B-cell-depleted T cells, or PBMCs; the material itself was cDNA or gDNA.

Germline CDR1 MNHEY, CDR2 SVGAGI. The CDR3 extends over 14 amino acids. Deletions cut 5 bases from V and 6 bases from J, with 17 bases between. Original methodology: Amplification of reference gene primers was used by the study to estimate nucleated cell counts. Sequenced by immunoSEQ multiplex PCR; TCRdb stores in-frame clones only, minus some. V and J calls and clone size are those listed in that table; D and trimming were worked out from the DNA. The table shows 200,000 to 250,000 clones, with around nine tenths occurring only once. Input material: peripheral blood. The chain recombines TRBV6-5 with TRBJ2-7, with TRBD1 as a possible D gene (6 bases). This clonotype was sampled from a woman aged 70-85 years with active or convalescent COVID-19. The CDR3 DNA sequence: TGTGCCAGCAGTAACTTACAGGGTAACTCCGAGCAGTACTTC. Its protein is CASSNLQGNSEQYF.